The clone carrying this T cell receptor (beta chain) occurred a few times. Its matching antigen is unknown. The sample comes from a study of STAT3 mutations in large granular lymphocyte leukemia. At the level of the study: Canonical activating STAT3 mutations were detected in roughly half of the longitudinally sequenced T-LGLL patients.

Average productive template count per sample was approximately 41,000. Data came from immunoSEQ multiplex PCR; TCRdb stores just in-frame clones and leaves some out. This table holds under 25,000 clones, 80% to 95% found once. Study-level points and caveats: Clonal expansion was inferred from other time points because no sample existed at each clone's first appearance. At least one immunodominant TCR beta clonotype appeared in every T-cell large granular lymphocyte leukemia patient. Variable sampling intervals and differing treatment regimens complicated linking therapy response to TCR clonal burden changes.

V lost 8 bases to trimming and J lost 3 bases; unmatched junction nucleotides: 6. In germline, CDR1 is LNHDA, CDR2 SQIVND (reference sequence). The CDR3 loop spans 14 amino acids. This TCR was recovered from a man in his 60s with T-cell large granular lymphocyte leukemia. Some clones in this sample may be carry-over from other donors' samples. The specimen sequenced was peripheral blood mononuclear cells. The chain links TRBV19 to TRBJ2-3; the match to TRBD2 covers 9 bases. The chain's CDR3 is CASRREGLTDTQYF. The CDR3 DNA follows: TGTGCCAGTCGGCGGGAGGGCCTGACAGATACGCAGTATTTT.